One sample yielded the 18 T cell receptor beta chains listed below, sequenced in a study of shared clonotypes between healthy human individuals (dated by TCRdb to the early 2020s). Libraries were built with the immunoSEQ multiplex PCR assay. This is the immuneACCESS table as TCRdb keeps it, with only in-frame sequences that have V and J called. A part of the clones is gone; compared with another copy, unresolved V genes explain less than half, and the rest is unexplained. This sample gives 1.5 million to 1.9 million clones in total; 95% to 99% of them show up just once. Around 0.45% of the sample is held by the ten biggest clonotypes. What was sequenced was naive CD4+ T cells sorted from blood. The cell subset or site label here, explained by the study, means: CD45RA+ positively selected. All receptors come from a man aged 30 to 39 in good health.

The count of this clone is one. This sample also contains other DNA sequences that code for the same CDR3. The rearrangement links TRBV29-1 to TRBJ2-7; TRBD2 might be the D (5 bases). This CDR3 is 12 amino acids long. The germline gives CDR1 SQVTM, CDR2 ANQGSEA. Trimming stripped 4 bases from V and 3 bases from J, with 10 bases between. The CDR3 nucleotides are TGCAGCGTTGTTGCTAGCATCTACGAGCAGTACTTC. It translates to CSVVASIYEQYF.

This CDR3 reads CASSLGRSSSYNEQFF. The CDR3 DNA is TGTGCCAGCAGCTTAGGCCGGAGTAGCTCCTACAATGAGCAGTTCTTC. This chain links TRBV13 with TRBJ2-1; D is ambiguous. CDR1 is PRHDT and CDR2 is FYEKMQ in the germline V gene (reference sequence). The V and J ends lost 0 bases and 0 bases respectively, with 9 bases between them. The CDR3 has 16 residues.

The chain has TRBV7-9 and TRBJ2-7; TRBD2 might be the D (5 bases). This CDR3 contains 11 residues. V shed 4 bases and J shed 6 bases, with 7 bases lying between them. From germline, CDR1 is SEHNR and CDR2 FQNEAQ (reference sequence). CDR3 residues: CASSSLGEQYF. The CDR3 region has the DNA TGTGCCAGCAGCTCACTAGGCGAGCAGTACTTC.

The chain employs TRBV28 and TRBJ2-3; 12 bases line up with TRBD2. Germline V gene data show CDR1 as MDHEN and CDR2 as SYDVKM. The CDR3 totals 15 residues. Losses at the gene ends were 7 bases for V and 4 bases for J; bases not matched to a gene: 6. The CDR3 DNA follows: TGTGCCAGCAACAGCCCTAGCGGGAGGGCAGATACGCAGTATTTT. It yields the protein CASNSPSGRADTQYF.

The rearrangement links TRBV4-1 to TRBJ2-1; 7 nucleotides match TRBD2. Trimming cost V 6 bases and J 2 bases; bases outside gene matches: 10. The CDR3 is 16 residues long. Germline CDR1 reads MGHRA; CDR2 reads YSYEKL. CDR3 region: CASRLNLAEPYNEQFF. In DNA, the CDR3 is TGCGCCAGCAGACTTAACCTAGCGGAACCCTACAATGAGCAGTTCTTC.

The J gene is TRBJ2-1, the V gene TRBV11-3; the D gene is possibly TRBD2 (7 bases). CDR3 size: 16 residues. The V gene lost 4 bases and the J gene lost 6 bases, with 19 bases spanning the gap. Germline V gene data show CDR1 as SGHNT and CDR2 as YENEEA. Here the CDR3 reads CASSSEGGGPGNEQFF. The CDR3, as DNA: TGTGCCAGCAGCTCGGAAGGGGGAGGGCCCGGCAATGAGCAGTTCTTC.

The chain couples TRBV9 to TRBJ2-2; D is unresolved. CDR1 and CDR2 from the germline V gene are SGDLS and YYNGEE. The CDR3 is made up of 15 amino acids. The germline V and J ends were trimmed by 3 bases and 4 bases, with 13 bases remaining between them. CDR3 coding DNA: TGTGCCAGCAGCGACCGACCTGGGGTCACCGGGGAGCTGTTTTTT. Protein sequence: CASSDRPGVTGELFF.

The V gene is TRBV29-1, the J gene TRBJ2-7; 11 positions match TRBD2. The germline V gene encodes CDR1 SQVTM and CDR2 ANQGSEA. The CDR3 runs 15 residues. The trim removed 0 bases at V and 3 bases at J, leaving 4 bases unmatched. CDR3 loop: CSVEDLGTSGYEQYF. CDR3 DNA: TGCAGCGTTGAAGATTTAGGGACTAGCGGCTACGAGCAGTACTTC.

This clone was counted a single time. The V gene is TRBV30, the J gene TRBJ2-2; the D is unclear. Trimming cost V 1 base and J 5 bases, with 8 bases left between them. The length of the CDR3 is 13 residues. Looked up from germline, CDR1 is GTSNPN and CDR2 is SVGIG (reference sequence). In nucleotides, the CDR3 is TGTGCCTGGAGTGGGCAGTTAACCGGGGAGCTGTTTTTT. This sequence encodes CAWSGQLTGELFF.

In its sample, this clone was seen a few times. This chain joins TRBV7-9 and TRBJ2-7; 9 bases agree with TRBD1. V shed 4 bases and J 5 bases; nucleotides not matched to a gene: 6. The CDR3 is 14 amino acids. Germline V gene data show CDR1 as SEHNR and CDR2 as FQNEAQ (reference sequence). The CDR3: CASSWTGASDEQYF. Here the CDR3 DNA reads TGTGCCAGCAGCTGGACAGGGGCCTCGGACGAGCAGTACTTC.

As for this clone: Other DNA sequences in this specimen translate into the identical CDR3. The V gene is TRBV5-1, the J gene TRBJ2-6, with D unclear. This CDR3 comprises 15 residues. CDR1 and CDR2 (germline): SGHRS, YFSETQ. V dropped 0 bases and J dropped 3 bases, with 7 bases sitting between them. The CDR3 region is CASSLVGSGANVLTF. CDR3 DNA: TGCGCCAGCAGCTTGGTGGGTAGTGGGGCCAACGTCCTGACTTTC.

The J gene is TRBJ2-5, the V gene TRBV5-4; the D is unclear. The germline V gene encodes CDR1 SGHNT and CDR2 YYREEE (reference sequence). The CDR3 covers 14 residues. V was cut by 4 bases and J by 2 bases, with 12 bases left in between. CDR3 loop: CASSPDRVQETQYF. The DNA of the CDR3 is TGTGCCAGCAGCCCCGACCGGGTGCAAGAGACCCAGTACTTC.

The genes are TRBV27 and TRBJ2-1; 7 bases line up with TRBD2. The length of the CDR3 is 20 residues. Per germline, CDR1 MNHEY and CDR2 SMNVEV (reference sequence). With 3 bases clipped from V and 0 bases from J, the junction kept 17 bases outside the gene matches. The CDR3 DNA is TGTGCCAGCAGTTTGTCACCAGTCCCTAGCGGCCCGAGCTCCTACAATGAGCAGTTCTTC. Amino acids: CASSLSPVPSGPSSYNEQFF.

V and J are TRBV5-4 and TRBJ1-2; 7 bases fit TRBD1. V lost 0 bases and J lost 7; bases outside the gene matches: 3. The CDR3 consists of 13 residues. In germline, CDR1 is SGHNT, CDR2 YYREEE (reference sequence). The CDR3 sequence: CASSLEQGSGYTF. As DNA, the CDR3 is TGTGCCAGCAGCTTGGAACAGGGGTCTGGCTACACCTTC.

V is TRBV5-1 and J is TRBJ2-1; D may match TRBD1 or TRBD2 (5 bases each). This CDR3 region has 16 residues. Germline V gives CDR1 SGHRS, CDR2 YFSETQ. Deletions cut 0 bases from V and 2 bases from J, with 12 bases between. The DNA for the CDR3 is TGCGCCAGCAGCTTGGCCAAGGGGACCACCTACAATGAGCAGTTCTTC. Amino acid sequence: CASSLAKGTTYNEQFF.

CDR3 sequence (DNA): TGTGCCAGCCGATTGAGGGGGACAGGGGCAAATCAGCCCCAGCATTTT. Its translation is CASRLRGTGANQPQHF. This rearrangement joins TRBV28 to TRBJ1-5; 10 bases line up with TRBD1. Germline CDR1 reads MDHEN; CDR2 reads SYDVKM. The CDR3 covers 16 residues. V trimming: 8 bases; J trimming: 4 bases; junction bases outside the gene matches: 11.

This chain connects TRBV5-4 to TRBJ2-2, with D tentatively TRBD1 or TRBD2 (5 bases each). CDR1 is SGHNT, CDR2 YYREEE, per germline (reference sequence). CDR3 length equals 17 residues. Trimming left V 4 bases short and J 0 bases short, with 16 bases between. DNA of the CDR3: TGTGCCAGCAGCCCTGGGGGTCGGGGAACGAACACCGGGGAGCTGTTTTTT. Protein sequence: CASSPGGRGTNTGELFF.

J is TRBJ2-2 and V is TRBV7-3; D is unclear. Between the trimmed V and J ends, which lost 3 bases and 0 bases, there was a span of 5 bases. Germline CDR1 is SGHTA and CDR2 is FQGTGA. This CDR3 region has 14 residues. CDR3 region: CASSFEANTGELFF. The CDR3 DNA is TGTGCCAGCAGCTTTGAAGCGAACACCGGGGAGCTGTTTTTT.